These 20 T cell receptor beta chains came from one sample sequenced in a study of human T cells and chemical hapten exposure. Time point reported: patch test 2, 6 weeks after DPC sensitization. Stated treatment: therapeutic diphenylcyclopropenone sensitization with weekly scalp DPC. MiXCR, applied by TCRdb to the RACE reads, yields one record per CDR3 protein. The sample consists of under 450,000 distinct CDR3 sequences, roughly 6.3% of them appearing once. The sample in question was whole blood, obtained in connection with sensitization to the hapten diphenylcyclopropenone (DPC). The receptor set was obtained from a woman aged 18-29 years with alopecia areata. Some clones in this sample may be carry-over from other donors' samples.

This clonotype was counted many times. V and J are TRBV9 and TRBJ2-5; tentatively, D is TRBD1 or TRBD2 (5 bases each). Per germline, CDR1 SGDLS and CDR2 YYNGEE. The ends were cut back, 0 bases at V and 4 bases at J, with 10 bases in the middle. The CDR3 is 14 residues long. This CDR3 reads CASSVGDRGETQYF. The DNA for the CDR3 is TGTGCCAGCAGCGTAGGGGACCGCGGAGAGACCCAGTACTTC.

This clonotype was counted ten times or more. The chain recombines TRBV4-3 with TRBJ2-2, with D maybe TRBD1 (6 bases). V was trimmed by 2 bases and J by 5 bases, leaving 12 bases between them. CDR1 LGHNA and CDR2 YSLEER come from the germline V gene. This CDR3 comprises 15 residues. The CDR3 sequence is CASSQTGWGTGELFF. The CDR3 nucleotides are TGCGCCAGCAGCCAAACAGGGTGGGGAACCGGGGAGCTGTTTTTT.

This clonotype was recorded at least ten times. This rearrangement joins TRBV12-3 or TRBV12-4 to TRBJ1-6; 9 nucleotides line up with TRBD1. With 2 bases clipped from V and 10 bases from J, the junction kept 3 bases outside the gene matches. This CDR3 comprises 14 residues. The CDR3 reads CASSLRQGGSPLHF. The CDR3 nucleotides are TGTGCCAGCAGTTTAAGACAGGGGGGATCACCCCTCCACTTT.

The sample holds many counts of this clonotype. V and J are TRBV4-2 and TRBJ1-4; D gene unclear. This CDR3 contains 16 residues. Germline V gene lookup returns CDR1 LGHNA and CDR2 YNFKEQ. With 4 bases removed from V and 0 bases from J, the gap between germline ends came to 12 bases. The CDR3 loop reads CASSPAGDATNEKLFF. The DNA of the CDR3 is TGTGCCAGCAGCCCGGCAGGCGATGCAACTAATGAAAAACTGTTTTTT.

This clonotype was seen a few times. The CDR3 region is CASSGLAGFSTDTQYF. CDR3 DNA: TGTGCCAGCAGTGGACTAGCGGGGTTTAGCACAGATACGCAGTATTTT. The chain links TRBV2 to TRBJ2-3, with 11 bases lining up with TRBD2. Germline V gene data show CDR1 as SNHLY and CDR2 as FYNNEI. J lost 0 bases, V lost 4 bases, and 3 bases had no gene match. The CDR3 consists of 16 residues.

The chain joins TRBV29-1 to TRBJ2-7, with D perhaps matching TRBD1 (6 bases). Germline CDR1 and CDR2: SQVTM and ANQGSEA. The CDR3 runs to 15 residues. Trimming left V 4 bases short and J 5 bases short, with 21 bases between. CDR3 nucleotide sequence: TGCAGCGTTGGGGGTCACAGGGCCGCGCGGAACGAGCAGTACTTC. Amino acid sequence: CSVGGHRAARNEQYF.

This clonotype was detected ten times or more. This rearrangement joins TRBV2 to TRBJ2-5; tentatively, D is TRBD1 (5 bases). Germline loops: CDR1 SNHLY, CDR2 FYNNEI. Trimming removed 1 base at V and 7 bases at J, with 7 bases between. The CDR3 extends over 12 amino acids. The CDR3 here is CASSEDQGTQYF. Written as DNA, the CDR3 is TGTGCCAGCAGTGAAGACCAGGGGACCCAGTACTTC. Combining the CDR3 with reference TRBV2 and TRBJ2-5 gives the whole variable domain EPEVTQTPSHQVTQMGQEVILRCVPISNHLYFYWYRQILGQKVEFLVSFYNNEISEKSEIFDDQFSVERPDGSNFTLKIRSTKLEDSAMYFCASSEDQGTQYFGPGTRLLVL.

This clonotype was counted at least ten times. CDR3 bases: TGTGCCAGCAGCTTAGACGAGGGCCGCTGGGCTAATGAAAAACTGTTTTTT. It specifies CASSLDEGRWANEKLFF. The chain employs TRBV7-6 and TRBJ1-4; D call uncertain. The V end was cut by 1 base, the J end by 3 bases, with 15 bases between. Germline CDR1 SGHVS, CDR2 FNYEAQ. This CDR3 has 17 residues. Complete variable domain (other parts from reference TRBV7-6 and TRBJ1-4): GAGVSQSPRYKVTKRGQDVALRCDPISGHVSLYWYRQALGQGPEFLTYFNYEAQQDKSGLPNDRFSAERPEGSISTLTIQRTEQRDSAMYRCASSLDEGRWANEKLFFGSGTQLSVL.

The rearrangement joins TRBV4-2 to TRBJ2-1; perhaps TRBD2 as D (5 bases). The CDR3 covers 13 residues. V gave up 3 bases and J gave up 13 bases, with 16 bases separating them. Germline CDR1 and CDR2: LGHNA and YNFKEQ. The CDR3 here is CASSQPEDSGQFF. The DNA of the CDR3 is TGTGCCAGCAGCCAGCCAGAGGACTCGGGCCAGTTCTTC.

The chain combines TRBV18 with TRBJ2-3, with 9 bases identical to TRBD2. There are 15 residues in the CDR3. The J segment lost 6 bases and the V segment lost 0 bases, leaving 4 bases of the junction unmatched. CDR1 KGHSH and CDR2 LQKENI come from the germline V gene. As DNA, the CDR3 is TGTGCCAGCTCACCACCGCGGCGGGGGGGCGATACGCAGTATTTT. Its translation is CASSPPRRGGDTQYF. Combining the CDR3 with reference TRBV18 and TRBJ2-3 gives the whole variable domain NAGVMQNPRHLVRRRGQEARLRCSPMKGHSHVYWYRQLPEEGLKFMVYLQKENIIDESGMPKERFSAEFPKEGPSILRIQQVVRGDSAAYFCASSPPRRGGDTQYFGPGTRLTVL.

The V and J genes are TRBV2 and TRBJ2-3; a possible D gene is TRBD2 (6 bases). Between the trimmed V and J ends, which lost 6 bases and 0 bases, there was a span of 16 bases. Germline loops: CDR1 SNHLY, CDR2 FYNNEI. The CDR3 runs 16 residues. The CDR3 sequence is CASRQDGGTSTDTQYF. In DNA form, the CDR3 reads TGTGCCAGCAGACAGGACGGTGGGACTAGCACAGATACGCAGTATTTT.

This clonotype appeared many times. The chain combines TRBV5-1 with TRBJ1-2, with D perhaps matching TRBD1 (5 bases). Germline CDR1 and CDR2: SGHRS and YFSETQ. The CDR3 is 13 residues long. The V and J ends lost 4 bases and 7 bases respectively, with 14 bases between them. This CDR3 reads CASSNGQRGGYTF. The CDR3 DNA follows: TGCGCCAGCAGCAATGGACAAAGGGGTGGCTACACCTTC.

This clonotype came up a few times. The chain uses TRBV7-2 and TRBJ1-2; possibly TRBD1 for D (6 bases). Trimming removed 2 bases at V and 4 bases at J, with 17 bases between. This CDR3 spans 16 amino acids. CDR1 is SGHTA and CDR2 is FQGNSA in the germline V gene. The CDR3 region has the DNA TGTGCCAGCAGCTTAATGTCCGCAAACAGGGTCTATGGCTACACCTTC. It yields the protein CASSLMSANRVYGYTF.

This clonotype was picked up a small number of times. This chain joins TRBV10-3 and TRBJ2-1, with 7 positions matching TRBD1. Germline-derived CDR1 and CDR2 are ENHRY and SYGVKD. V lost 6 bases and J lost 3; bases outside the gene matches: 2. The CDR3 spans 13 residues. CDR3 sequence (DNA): TGTGCCATCAGCCGGGACAGCTACAATGAGCAGTTCTTC. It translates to CAISRDSYNEQFF.

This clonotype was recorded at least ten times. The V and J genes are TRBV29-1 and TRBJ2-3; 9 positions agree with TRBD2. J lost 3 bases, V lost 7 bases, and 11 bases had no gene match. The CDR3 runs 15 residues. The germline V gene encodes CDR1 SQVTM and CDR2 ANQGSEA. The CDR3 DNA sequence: TGCAGCGCTGGTAGGAGCGGGGGGTTGACAGATACGCAGTATTTT. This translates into CSAGRSGGLTDTQYF.

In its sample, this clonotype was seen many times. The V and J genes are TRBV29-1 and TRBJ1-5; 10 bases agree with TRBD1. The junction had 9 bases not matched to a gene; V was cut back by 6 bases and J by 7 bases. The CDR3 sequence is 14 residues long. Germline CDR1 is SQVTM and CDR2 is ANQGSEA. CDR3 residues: CSVSSGTGDQPQHF. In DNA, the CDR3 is TGCAGCGTCTCCTCCGGGACAGGGGACCAGCCCCAGCATTTT.

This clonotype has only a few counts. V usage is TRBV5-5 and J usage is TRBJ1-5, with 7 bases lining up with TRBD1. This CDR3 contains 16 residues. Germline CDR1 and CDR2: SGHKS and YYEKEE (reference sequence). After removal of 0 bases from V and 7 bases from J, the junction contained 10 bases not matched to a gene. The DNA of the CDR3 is TGTGCCAGCAGCTTGGCCTTAAACAGGGGCAGGCAGCCCCAGCATTTT. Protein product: CASSLALNRGRQPQHF.

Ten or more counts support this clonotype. The CDR3 coding sequence is TGCGCCAGCAGCCAAGAGAAGGGCGGGATTCTGGAGCCCCAGCATTTT. Translated, it gives CASSQEKGGILEPQHF. The rearrangement links TRBV4-1 to TRBJ1-5; D remains ambiguous. Per the germline V gene, CDR1 is MGHRA and CDR2 is YSYEKL. CDR3 length: 16 residues. V was trimmed by 0 bases and J by 8 bases, leaving 17 bases between them.

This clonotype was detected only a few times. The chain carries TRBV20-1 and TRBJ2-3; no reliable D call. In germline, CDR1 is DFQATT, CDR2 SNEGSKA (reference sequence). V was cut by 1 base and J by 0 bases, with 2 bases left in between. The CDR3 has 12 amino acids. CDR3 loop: CSARGSTDTQYF. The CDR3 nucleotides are TGCAGTGCTAGAGGGAGCACAGATACGCAGTATTTT.

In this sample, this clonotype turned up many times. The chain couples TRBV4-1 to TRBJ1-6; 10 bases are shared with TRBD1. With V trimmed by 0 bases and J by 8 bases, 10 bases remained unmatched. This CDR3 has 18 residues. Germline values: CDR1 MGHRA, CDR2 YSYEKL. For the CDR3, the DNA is TGCGCCAGCAGCCAAGAAATTATGACAGGGGGCGGCGATTCACCCCTCCACTTT. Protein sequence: CASSQEIMTGGGDSPLHF.